These T cell receptor beta chains were read from a single sample in a study of a mutant IDH1 vaccine in newly diagnosed glioma. Profiling relied on immunoSEQ multiplex PCR, and the TCRdb table lists in-frame clones only, not all of them. The repertoire holds tens of thousands of clones, roughly four fifths seen once, with roughly 5% in the top ten. The antigens these receptors bind are not known. The specimen comprised PBMCs, sampled from a glioma patient whose treatment included an IDH1 peptide vaccine. These receptors were collected from a man aged 50-60 years with glioma. Each CDR3 is given with its conserved first and last residue. The order of the fields is D gene, V gene, clone size, J gene, CDR3 DNA, CDR3 protein. The D gene is left open where the match is weak. Only some rows state a clone size, as once, few, many or a class for expanded clones.

-	TRBV2	-	TRBJ1-2	TGTGCCAGCAGTGGCCCCGAACAGAGCCCCTATGGCTACACCTTC	CASSGPEQSPYGYTF
-	TRBV19	-	TRBJ1-1	TGTGCCAGTAGACGCAGGGGCGTGAACACTGAAGCTTTCTTT	CASRRRGVNTEAFF
TRBD1	TRBV4-1	-	TRBJ1-2	TGCGCCAGCAGCCAAGATACGGACAGGGGGCTGAATGGCTACACCTTC	CASSQDTDRGLNGYTF
-	TRBV30	-	TRBJ2-1	TGTGCCTGGAGTGTAATGGCCGGGGCGGGGCAGTTCTTC	CAWSVMAGAGQFF
-	TRBV2	-	TRBJ1-4	TGTGCCAGCAGTTATAGACCCGTAAGAGAAAAACTGTTTTTT	CASSYRPVREKLFF
-	TRBV7-9	-	TRBJ2-7	TGTGCCAGCAGCTTAAGGGGTATCTACGAGCAGTACTTC	CASSLRGIYEQYF
TRBD1	TRBV6-5	-	TRBJ1-4	TGTGCCAGCAGTTCCGGGACAGCCACAACTAATGAAAAACTGTTTTTT	CASSSGTATTNEKLFF
TRBD2	TRBV6-6	-	TRBJ2-3	TGTGCCAGCAAAGCGGGAACGGGCACAGATACGCAGTATTTT	CASKAGTGTDTQYF
TRBD1	TRBV4-3	few	TRBJ2-7	TGCGCCAGCAGCCTGAACAGGGGCCCGTTGTACGAGCAGTACTTC	CASSLNRGPLYEQYF
-	TRBV18	-	TRBJ2-3	TGTGCCAGCTCACCACCGGCCGGCACAGATACGCAGTATTTT	CASSPPAGTDTQYF
-	TRBV2	-	TRBJ1-2	TGTGCCAGCAGTGGGACGGGAGTAAACTATGGCTACACCTTC	CASSGTGVNYGYTF
-	TRBV10-3	-	TRBJ2-7	TGTGCCATCAGGCCCGGACAGTCGGCCTACGAGCAGTACTTC	CAIRPGQSAYEQYF
-	TRBV5-1	-	TRBJ2-1	TGCGCCAGCAGGTACCTAGGGGACGCGCAGTTCTTC	CASRYLGDAQFF
-	TRBV7-2	-	TRBJ1-1	TGTGCCAGCAGCTTCGGGATGAACACTGAAGCTTTCTTT	CASSFGMNTEAFF
-	TRBV5-1	-	TRBJ1-2	TGCGCCAGCAGCCCCTTCGGACAGAACTATGGCTACACCTTC	CASSPFGQNYGYTF
-	TRBV4-3	few	TRBJ1-1	TGCGCCAGCAGCCAAGGCCCGGGACAGAACACTGAAGCTTTCTTT	CASSQGPGQNTEAFF
-	TRBV30	-	TRBJ2-2	TGTGCCTGGAAACAGGGCTACACCGGGGAGCTGTTTTTT	CAWKQGYTGELFF
TRBD1	TRBV27	-	TRBJ2-7	TGTGCCAGCAGTTTATTTACAGGGGCCTACGAGCAGTACTTC	CASSLFTGAYEQYF
-	TRBV30	many	TRBJ1-2	TGTGCCTGGAGCGGGGGCCACGGCTACACCTTC	CAWSGGHGYTF
-	TRBV19	-	TRBJ1-4	TGTGCCAGTAGTAGGGCAGGGACGGAAAAACTGTTTTTT	CASSRAGTEKLFF
TRBD2	TRBV19	-	TRBJ2-3	TGTGCCAGTATGCTACTAGCGGGGTTCACAGATACGCAGTATTTT	CASMLLAGFTDTQYF
TRBD1	TRBV6-1	few	TRBJ1-1	TGTGCCAGCAGGAGGGGGCAGGGGATTAGTGAAGCTTTCTTT	CASRRGQGISEAFF
-	TRBV21-1	-	TRBJ2-5	TGTGCCAGAATAAGGGGGCGCGGGGAGACCCAGTACTTC	CARIRGRGETQYF
-	TRBV29-1	-	TRBJ1-1	TGCAGCGGGGGGTCCTGGGGCGCTGAAGCTTTCTTT	CSGGSWGAEAFF
-	TRBV13	-	TRBJ1-1	TGTGCCAGCAGCGTAGGGGACCATGGGAACACTGAAGCTTTCTTT	CASSVGDHGNTEAFF
TRBD1	TRBV2	-	TRBJ2-1	TGTGCCAGCACTCCGGGACAGTCTCTCGATGAGCAGTTCTTC	CASTPGQSLDEQFF
-	TRBV19	-	TRBJ1-5	TGTGCCAGTAGAGACAGGAGCAATCAGCCCCAGCATTTT	CASRDRSNQPQHF
TRBD2	TRBV10-3	-	TRBJ2-7	TGTGCCATCACCAGCGGGGTCAGCTACGAGCAGTACTTC	CAITSGVSYEQYF
-	TRBV19	few	TRBJ1-2	TGTGCCAGTAGTATAGTCAGGCACAGGGTATATGGCTACACCTTC	CASSIVRHRVYGYTF
-	TRBV30	-	TRBJ1-2	TGTGCCTGGAGCCTTCCGGGGTGGGGCTACACCTTC	CAWSLPGWGYTF
TRBD1	TRBV6-5	-	TRBJ2-1	TGTGCCAGCAGGGACAGGGGAAGCTACAATGAGCAGTTCTTC	CASRDRGSYNEQFF
-	TRBV30	many	TRBJ1-3	TGTGCCTGGAGTGTGGGCGGTGGACGGGGAAACACCATATATTTT	CAWSVGGGRGNTIYF
-	TRBV4-3	-	TRBJ1-2	TGCGCCAGCAGCCAAGTAAGAAATCTTAACCGCTATGGCTACACCTTC	CASSQVRNLNRYGYTF
-	TRBV7-8	few	TRBJ1-2	TGTGCCAGCAGCTTAGTAGAAGGACTTAACTATGGCTACACCTTC	CASSLVEGLNYGYTF
TRBD1	TRBV29-1	-	TRBJ1-2	TGCAGCGTTGAAGTAGCAGGGGGCGGTTATGGCTACACCTTC	CSVEVAGGGYGYTF
-	TRBV6-5	-	TRBJ2-3	TGTGCCAGCAGGTCAAGCCAGGGGACAGATACGCAGTATTTT	CASRSSQGTDTQYF
-	TRBV30	-	TRBJ2-7	TGTGCCTGGAGGCCCAGGGGAGGAACGGACGAGCAGTACTTC	CAWRPRGGTDEQYF
-	TRBV11-2	once	TRBJ2-2	TGTGCCAGCAGCTTAGATTACACCAATATGTTAAGCACCGGGGAGCTGTTTTTT	CASSLDYTNMLSTGELFF
TRBD1	TRBV2	large	TRBJ2-3	TGTGCCAGCAGTTTGGGACAGGAGACAGATACGCAGTATTTT	CASSLGQETDTQYF
TRBD1	TRBV28	-	TRBJ1-2	TGTGCCAGCAGACATCAGGGGGCGGCTGGCTACACCTTC	CASRHQGAAGYTF
-	TRBV19	-	TRBJ1-5	TGTGCCATTTCCTCCGGGGGCCTTCAGCCCCAGCATTTT	CAISSGGLQPQHF
-	TRBV27	-	TRBJ1-2	TGTGCCAGCAGGGCGGACGCAAGCTATGGCTACACCTTC	CASRADASYGYTF
-	TRBV7-9	-	TRBJ2-3	TGTGCCAGCAGCCAGGGAGGGGGATGGTTATATTTT	CASSQGGGWLYF
-	TRBV7-8	-	TRBJ2-1	TGTGCCAGCAGCTTAGACGGGGCCTACAATGAGCAGTTCTTC	CASSLDGAYNEQFF